This TCR beta chain came from a study of cytomegalovirus exposure and HLA in healthy donors. Notes on the study in general: Both high specificity and high sensitivity reportedly marked the classifier's diagnosis of cytomegalovirus status. As confirmed in vitro, three CMV-associated chains were specific for CMV antigens. The study listed some 160 cytomegalovirus-associated TCR beta chains.

Sequencing was performed with immunoSEQ multiplex PCR; in TCRdb, only in-frame clones are kept and a portion is missing. The sample holds about 200,000 clones; roughly 84% are singletons and the top ten take 1.5% to 2.5%. On this clone itself: Its matching antigen is unknown.

Germline lookup yields CDR1 SQVTM and CDR2 ANQGSEA. Trimming removed 3 bases from V and 2 bases from J; junction bases left unmatched: 5. This CDR3 has 17 residues. This chain joins TRBV29-1 and TRBJ2-3, with 16 bases that match TRBD2. This clonotype was sampled from a woman under 30 in good health and CMV-seropositive. Sequenced sample: PBMCs. CDR3 in amino acids: CSVEGTSGRDSTDTQYF. The CDR3 DNA reads TGCAGCGTTGAGGGGACTAGCGGGAGGGATTCCACAGATACGCAGTATTTT.